The next 2 T cell receptor beta chains were all read from a single sample in a study of PD-L1 blockade in urothelial cancer. Time point specified: peripheral blood 6 weeks after treatment start. Some clones are missing from TCRdb's copy, which holds only in-frame ones; the method was immunoSEQ multiplex PCR. The sample has over 20,000 clones, about 90% seen once. The specimen was PBMCs, collected around atezolizumab (anti-PD-L1) treatment. These receptor sequences come from a woman in her sixties with urothelial cancer.

This chain links TRBV5-1 with TRBJ1-1; 9 bases match TRBD1. The trim removed 4 bases at V and 1 base at J, leaving 5 bases unmatched. The CDR3 consists of 15 residues. CDR1 SGHRS and CDR2 YFSETQ come from the germline V gene. The CDR3, as DNA: TGCGCCAGCAGCCCCTGGACAGGGGAGAACACTGAAGCTTTCTTT. It codes for CASSPWTGENTEAFF.

This rearrangement joins TRBV11-3 to TRBJ1-2; D gene ambiguous. Trimming stripped 3 bases from V and 2 bases from J, with 7 bases between. Germline CDR1 is SGHNT and CDR2 is YENEEA. The CDR3 loop spans 13 amino acids. The DNA for the CDR3 is TGTGCCAGCAGCTTCTCCGGGAACTATGGCTACACCTTC. Translating gives CASSFSGNYGYTF.